The clone carrying this T cell receptor beta chain was detected many times. This record comes from a study of T cells in Graves' hyperthyroidism and ophthalmopathy. Exclusion of a patient resulted from uncontrolled infection, other autoimmune disease, pregnancy or lactation. The investigators amplified TCR beta CDR3 regions from RNA transcripts. The study used the HTBI primer set for a first-round RT-PCR of the TCR CDR3. TCRdb reprocessed the multiplex PCR reads with MiXCR, giving one entry per CDR3 protein. The data hold about 290,000 distinct CDR3 sequences, with approximately 13% observed a single time. The CDR3 is made up of 14 amino acids. Between the trimmed V and J ends, which lost 3 bases and 7 bases, there was a span of 14 bases. In germline, CDR1 is SGHNT, CDR2 YENEEA.

Sequencing input: blood. The clonotype comes from a woman aged 40 to 55 with Graves' hyperthyroidism. The rearrangement links TRBV11-3 to TRBJ2-3; D possibly corresponds to TRBD2 (7 bases). The CDR3: CASSLGGGHYTQYF. The CDR3 region has the DNA TGTGCCAGCAGCTTGGGCGGGGGCCACTATACGCAGTATTTT. Using reference TRBV11-3 and TRBJ2-3 for the parts outside the CDR3, the full variable domain is EAGVVQSPRYKIIEKKQPVAFWCNPISGHNTLYWYLQNLGQGPELLIRYENEEAVDDSQLPKDRFSAERLKGVDSTLKIQPAELGDSAVYLCASSLGGGHYTQYFGPGTRLTVL.